This TCR beta chain was profiled in a study of T cell responses to AZD1222 COVID-19 vaccine. As concerns this clone: Its specificity is not known.

V shed 2 bases and J 4 bases; nucleotides not matched to a gene: 6. Germline CDR1 and CDR2: LGHDT and YNNKEL (reference sequence). CDR3 length: 16 residues. Findings and limits, study-wide: Sampling captured repertoires only after the peak T cell response. Spike-spanning, vaccine-associated CD4 TCRs were dominant at 160-218 and 743-854. Spike-specific TCR depth and breadth grew after two AZD1222 doses. The donor group comprised mostly white British people and more females; the analysis possibly underestimated clonal diversity.

Assay used: immunoSEQ multiplex PCR; TCRdb lists only in-frame clones, some missing. This sample has roughly 200,000 clones, with 90% to 95% found just once. The V and J genes are TRBV3-1 (or the pseudogene TRBV3-2) and TRBJ2-5; 11 nucleotides align to TRBD2. This receptor was obtained from an adult who received the MenACWY meningococcal vaccine as a control. This sample comprised peripheral blood, obtained 28 days after the second dose of the MenACWY control vaccine. The chain's CDR3 is CASSQSSGGASETQYF. In DNA form, the CDR3 reads TGTGCCAGCAGCCAAAGTAGCGGGGGGGCCTCAGAGACCCAGTACTTC.